This T cell receptor beta chain was retrieved from a study of T-cell memory formation after mild COVID-19. TCRdb processed the 5' RACE reads anew with MiXCR; each CDR3 protein has one entry. The table lists hundreds of thousands of distinct CDR3 sequences, around 15% of them singletons, with roughly 23% in the top ten. The sequencing input was PBMCs or a T cell subset sorted from them (not recorded which). This receptor was taken from a man between 18 and 35 years old who had mild COVID-19 (a few samples of this study predate the infection). Cell type and time point are not known.

CDR3 sequence reads: CASSFSGQVATNEKLFF. The CDR3 nucleotides read TGCGCCAGCAGCTTTTCGGGACAGGTTGCAACTAATGAAAAACTGTTTTTT. V gene TRBV5-1 combines with J gene TRBJ1-4; 8 positions match TRBD1. Germline-derived CDR1 and CDR2 are SGHRS and YFSETQ. V was clipped by 2 bases and J by 0 bases; unmatched bases: 6. This CDR3 spans 17 amino acids.